The 30 T cell receptor beta chains below come from one sample, sequenced in a study of shared clonotypes between healthy human individuals. Method: immunoSEQ multiplex PCR; TCRdb's copy keeps in-frame clones and lacks some. Seen here are around 1 million clones, around three quarters observed once, and the top ten hold approximately 1.5%. The sample comprised memory CD4+ T cells sorted from blood. Subset denoted: CD45RA-negative fraction. These TCRs come from a man aged 18-30 years in good health.

The J gene is TRBJ2-2, the V gene TRBV5-1; TRBD1 might be the D (6 bases). CDR3 length equals 16 residues. From germline, CDR1 is SGHRS and CDR2 YFSETQ. Between the trimmed V and J ends, which lost 0 bases and 4 bases, there was a span of 13 bases. For the CDR3, the DNA is TGCGCCAGCAGCTTGGAGCACAGGGAAACCACCGGGGAGCTGTTTTTT. It translates to CASSLEHRETTGELFF. Filled out from reference TRBV5-1 and TRBJ2-2, the complete variable domain reads KAGVTQTPRYLIKTRGQQVTLSCSPISGHRSVSWYQQTPGQGLQFLFEYFSETQRNKGNFPGRFSGRQFSNSRSEMNVSTLELGDSALYLCASSLEHRETTGELFFGEGSRLTVL.

The chain recombines TRBV13 with TRBJ2-7; TRBD2 matches 9 bases. Germline lookup yields CDR1 PRHDT and CDR2 FYEKMQ (reference sequence). The junction had 11 bases not matched to a gene; V was cut back by 5 bases and J by 0 bases. This CDR3 is built from 17 residues. The CDR3 nucleotides are TGTGCCAGCAGCCTGGGACTAGCTCTTGACAGCTCCTACGAGCAGTACTTC. It is translated as CASSLGLALDSSYEQYF.

About this clone itself: Other nucleotide sequences from this sample produce the same CDR3. The chain links TRBV18 to TRBJ2-7, with D unresolved. Germline values: CDR1 KGHSH, CDR2 LQKENI. The CDR3 is 13 residues long. The V end was cut by 3 bases, the J end by 4 bases, with 10 bases between. CDR3 sequence: CASSPPGTYEQYF. CDR3 bases: TGTGCCAGCTCACCTCCCGGTACATACGAGCAGTACTTC.

This clone was found a few times. This chain connects TRBV7-9 to TRBJ2-7; 7 positions agree with TRBD1. V was clipped by 4 bases and J by 1 base; unmatched bases: 16. The CDR3 sequence is 18 residues long. Germline V gene lookup returns CDR1 SEHNR and CDR2 FQNEAQ (reference sequence). The CDR3 DNA sequence: TGTGCCAGCAGCTCCCCACCATGGGGACAGCCCCAGTCCTACGAGCAGTACTTC. Its translation: CASSSPPWGQPQSYEQYF. Full variable domain (remainder filled in from reference TRBV7-9 and TRBJ2-7): DTGVSQNPRHKITKRGQNVTFRCDPISEHNRLYWYRQTLGQGPEFLTYFQNEAQLEKSRLLSDRFSAERPKGSFSTLEIQRTEQGDSAMYLCASSSPPWGQPQSYEQYFGPGTRLTVT.

The chain employs TRBV5-6 and TRBJ2-5, with a possible D match to TRBD2 (5 bases). CDR3 size: 15 residues. Looked up from germline, CDR1 is SGHDT and CDR2 is YYEEEE. V was trimmed by 1 base and J by 0 bases, leaving 10 bases between them. CDR3 residues: CASSLSGNNQETQYF. CDR3 nucleotides: TGTGCCAGCAGCTTGTCCGGGAATAACCAAGAGACCCAGTACTTC.

The gene calls are TRBV5-4 and TRBJ1-1; no definite D call. CDR3 length: 15 residues. The V and J ends lost 3 bases and 4 bases respectively, with 16 bases between them. Germline V lookup: CDR1 SGHNT, CDR2 YYREEE (reference sequence). CDR3 loop: CASSSQSSYLTEAFF. CDR3 DNA: TGTGCCAGCAGCTCGCAGAGTTCCTACCTCACTGAAGCTTTCTTT.

The chain recombines TRBV10-1 with TRBJ2-2; possibly TRBD1 or TRBD2 for D (5 bases each). Germline lookup yields CDR1 WNHNN and CDR2 SYGVQD (reference sequence). The CDR3 has 14 residues. V was shortened by 8 bases and J by 0 bases, with 10 bases between the two germline ends. The CDR3 sequence: CASGGQANTGELFF. The DNA of the CDR3 is TGCGCCAGCGGAGGACAAGCGAACACCGGGGAGCTGTTTTTT.

This clone has just a few counts. The gene calls are TRBV28 and TRBJ1-2; 10 nucleotides match TRBD1. After removal of 5 bases from V and 1 base from J, the junction contained 7 bases not matched to a gene. The CDR3 is 16 residues long. Germline V CDR1 and CDR2: MDHEN, SYDVKM. The CDR3 bases are TGTGCCAGCAGTCCAAGGACAGGGGGGCTTAACTATGGCTACACCTTC. Its translation is CASSPRTGGLNYGYTF.

For this clone: An end of the junction does not agree with germline; a read error may underlie this. This chain connects TRBV28 to TRBJ1-2, with 8 nucleotides matching TRBD1. The CDR3 extends over 14 amino acids. Germline V CDR1 and CDR2: MDHEN, SYDVKM. Here the CDR3 reads CASSLFRGGQGWLF. CDR3 nucleotide sequence: TGTGCCAGCAGTTTATTCCGTGGCGGACAGGGTTGGCTCTTC.

This clone appeared a single time. The V gene is TRBV19, the J gene TRBJ2-1; D not certain. Germline-derived CDR1 and CDR2 are LNHDA and SQIVND (reference sequence). V was cut by 9 bases and J by 7 bases, with 22 bases left in between. CDR3 size: 15 residues. The CDR3 sequence: CASVNLGKGSNEQFF. CDR3 bases: TGTGCCAGCGTAAACCTGGGAAAGGGTAGTAATGAGCAGTTCTTC. The whole variable domain, filled in from reference TRBV19 and TRBJ2-1, reads DGGITQSPKYLFRKEGQNVTLSCEQNLNHDAMYWYRQDPGQGLRLIYYSQIVNDFQKGDIAEGYSVSREKKESFPLTVTSAQKNPTAFYLCASVNLGKGSNEQFFGPGTRLTVL.

V usage is TRBV5-8 and J usage is TRBJ2-6; unclear D gene. In germline, CDR1 is SGHTS, CDR2 YDEGEE. V was shortened by 4 bases and J by 4 bases, with 9 bases between the two germline ends. The CDR3 has 14 amino acids. Here the CDR3 DNA reads TGTGCCAGCAGCCGAGAGACCGGGGCCAACGTCCTGACTTTC. Protein product: CASSRETGANVLTF. The complete variable domain, with remaining parts taken from reference TRBV5-8 and TRBJ2-6, reads EAGVTQSPTHLIKTRGQQATLRCSPISGHTSVYWYQQALGLGLQFLLWYDEGEERNRGNFPPRFSGRQFPNYSSELNVNALELEDSALYLCASSRETGANVLTFGAGSRLTVL.

This CDR3 reads CASSLGGVTYNEQFF. CDR3 DNA: TGTGCCAGCAGTTTGGGGGGGGTGACCTACAATGAGCAGTTCTTC. This chain links TRBV28 with TRBJ2-1; the match to TRBD2 covers 7 bases. The CDR3 is 15 amino acids. Per germline, CDR1 MDHEN and CDR2 SYDVKM. V gave up 3 bases and J gave up 2 bases; unmatched junction bases: 4.

In this sample, this clone turned up a few times. The J gene is TRBJ2-3, the V gene TRBV29-1; TRBD2 matches 12 bases. V gave up 5 bases and J gave up 0 bases; unmatched junction bases: 9. Germline assignment: CDR1 SQVTM and CDR2 ANQGSEA. This CDR3 has 17 amino acids. Here the CDR3 reads CSVPGLAGLTSTDTQYF. CDR3 in DNA: TGCAGCGTTCCTGGACTAGCGGGACTAACTAGCACAGATACGCAGTATTTT.

J is TRBJ2-7 and V is TRBV18, with 8 positions matching TRBD2. Trimming took 0 bases from V and 5 from J; bases not matched to a gene: 6. This CDR3 region has 15 residues. From germline, CDR1 is KGHSH and CDR2 LQKENI. The CDR3 nucleotides read TGTGCCAGCTCACCACCCACCAGCGGGAGTAACGAGCAGTACTTC. It specifies CASSPPTSGSNEQYF.

The rearrangement links TRBV5-1 to TRBJ2-2; D unclear. The CDR3 sequence is 16 residues long. Trimming removed 4 bases from V and 5 bases from J, with 18 bases in between. The germline V gene encodes CDR1 SGHRS and CDR2 YFSETQ. The CDR3 here is CASSPPPLGRTGELFF. CDR3 in DNA: TGCGCCAGCAGCCCGCCGCCCCTAGGACGTACCGGGGAGCTGTTTTTT.

The count of this clone is one. The chain couples TRBV30 to TRBJ1-3, with 8 bases lining up with TRBD1. The V and J ends lost 5 bases and 0 bases, in that order; junction bases with no gene match: 0. The CDR3 has 13 residues. The germline gives CDR1 GTSNPN, CDR2 SVGIG (reference sequence). CDR3 in amino acids: CAWGQGSGNTIYF. The CDR3 DNA reads TGTGCCTGGGGACAGGGCTCTGGAAACACCATATATTTT.

This chain joins TRBV11-2 and TRBJ2-2; no clear D gene. Per germline, CDR1 SGHAT and CDR2 FQNNGV. The CDR3 is 14 amino acids. Trimming left V 0 bases short and J 8 bases short, with 10 bases between. The CDR3 region is CASSLDYLVGELFF. DNA of the CDR3: TGTGCCAGCAGCTTAGACTATTTGGTTGGGGAGCTGTTTTTT.

About this clone: Other nucleotide sequences in the sample specify the same CDR3. The genes are TRBV2 and TRBJ2-5; no clear D. CDR3 length: 12 residues. V was pared by 3 bases and J by 5 bases, with 7 bases between. Germline loops: CDR1 SNHLY, CDR2 FYNNEI. CDR3 bases: TGTGCCAGCAGTGAGGGCAGCGAGACCCAGTACTTC. Translation: CASSEGSETQYF.

The V call is TRBV28, the J call TRBJ1-5; 8 bases fit TRBD1. CDR3 length equals 15 residues. Trimming at V came to 6 bases and at J to 5 bases, leaving 9 bases not matched to a gene. Per germline, CDR1 MDHEN and CDR2 SYDVKM. The CDR3: CASRTEDRVHQPQHF. CDR3 coding DNA: TGTGCCAGCAGAACCGAGGACAGGGTCCATCAGCCCCAGCATTTT.

The chain recombines TRBV5-6 with TRBJ1-1, with D unresolved. Trimming left V 1 base short and J 5 bases short, with 12 bases between. The germline V gene has CDR1 SGHDT and CDR2 YYEEEE. The CDR3 runs to 14 residues. CDR3 sequence: CASSLYGSTTEAFF. CDR3 nucleotide sequence: TGTGCCAGCAGCTTGTATGGCAGTACTACTGAAGCTTTCTTT.

V and J are TRBV5-5 and TRBJ2-1; D might be TRBD2 (6 bases). Germline values: CDR1 SGHKS, CDR2 YYEKEE (reference sequence). V gave up 0 bases and J gave up 4 bases, with 11 bases separating them. This CDR3 is 15 amino acids long. CDR3 DNA: TGTGCCAGCAGCTTGGCGGGGGACCCTTACAATGAGCAGTTCTTC. This sequence encodes CASSLAGDPYNEQFF. The variable domain in full, completed from reference TRBV5-5 and TRBJ2-1, reads DAGVTQSPTHLIKTRGQQVTLRCSPISGHKSVSWYQQVLGQGPQFIFQYYEKEERGRGNFPDRFSARQFPNYSSELNVNALLLGDSALYLCASSLAGDPYNEQFFGPGTRLTVL.

This clone has a handful of counts. The rearrangement uses TRBV19 and TRBJ1-6; D is perhaps TRBD1 (5 bases). Trimming left V 5 bases short and J 5 bases short, with 16 bases between. Germline CDR1 and CDR2: LNHDA and SQIVND (reference sequence). CDR3 size: 16 residues. In DNA form, the CDR3 reads TGTGCCAGTAGTCTCTATGGGGACTGGGATAATTCACCCCTCCACTTT. Its protein product is CASSLYGDWDNSPLHF. Full variable domain (missing parts from reference TRBV19 and TRBJ1-6): DGGITQSPKYLFRKEGQNVTLSCEQNLNHDAMYWYRQDPGQGLRLIYYSQIVNDFQKGDIAEGYSVSREKKESFPLTVTSAQKNPTAFYLCASSLYGDWDNSPLHFGNGTRLTVT.

This chain connects TRBV6-4 to TRBJ1-5, with D perhaps matching TRBD1 (5 bases). Trimming took off 4 bases at V and 0 bases at J, with 10 bases between the two ends. Germline V gene lookup returns CDR1 MRHNA and CDR2 SNTAGT. This CDR3 has 15 residues. The DNA for the CDR3 is TGTGCCAGCAGTGCCGACAGTTATAGCAATCAGCCCCAGCATTTT. Residues: CASSADSYSNQPQHF.

The chain combines TRBV2 with TRBJ1-6, with 9 positions matching TRBD1. V trimming: 4 bases; J trimming: 5 bases; junction bases outside the gene matches: 6. Germline-derived CDR1 and CDR2 are SNHLY and FYNNEI. This CDR3 region has 16 residues. This chain's CDR3 is CASSGTGGRNNSPLHF. The CDR3 bases are TGTGCCAGCAGTGGAACAGGGGGCAGAAATAATTCACCCCTCCACTTT.

The V gene is TRBV6-1, the J gene TRBJ2-7, with TRBD1 identical over 7 bases. V shed 7 bases and J 4 bases; nucleotides not matched to a gene: 13. Germline V lookup: CDR1 MNHNS, CDR2 SASEGT. The CDR3 is 15 amino acids. The CDR3 sequence: CASKVGPGGAYEQYF. CDR3 bases: TGTGCCAGCAAAGTCGGTCCAGGGGGAGCTTACGAGCAGTACTTC.

V is TRBV6-5 and J is TRBJ2-7; a possible D gene is TRBD2 (6 bases). Trimming shortened V by 0 bases and J by 7 bases, and 10 bases separated the two germline ends. Germline assignment: CDR1 MNHEY and CDR2 SVGAGI. The CDR3 consists of 13 residues. Here the CDR3 reads CASSYSASVEQYF. For the CDR3, the DNA is TGTGCCAGCAGTTACTCGGCTAGCGTTGAGCAGTACTTC.

This clone was found many times. V and J are TRBV2 and TRBJ2-6; 10 bases match TRBD2. This CDR3 is 19 amino acids long. Trimming took 8 bases from V and 2 from J; bases not matched to a gene: 15. Germline V gene lookup returns CDR1 SNHLY and CDR2 FYNNEI. CDR3 protein: CASPREGLAATTGANVLTF. CDR3 in DNA: TGTGCCAGCCCCCGCGAAGGACTAGCGGCGACGACTGGGGCCAACGTCCTGACTTTC.

The CDR3 is CASSTRDRVSYGYTF. As DNA, the CDR3 is TGTGCCAGCAGCACCCGGGACAGGGTTTCCTATGGCTACACCTTC. This chain joins TRBV9 and TRBJ1-2; 9 bases are a match to TRBD1. V trimming: 4 bases; J trimming: 4 bases; junction bases outside the gene matches: 8. This CDR3 spans 15 amino acids. Germline CDR1 SGDLS, CDR2 YYNGEE.

The chain is built from TRBV7-3 and TRBJ2-1, with 8 bases identical to TRBD2. The trim removed 5 bases at V and 6 bases at J, leaving 0 bases unmatched. The CDR3 consists of 12 residues. Germline-derived CDR1 and CDR2 are SGHTA and FQGTGA. The CDR3 spells CASSAGGNEQFF. The CDR3 DNA reads as TGTGCCAGCAGCGCGGGGGGCAATGAGCAGTTCTTC.

The chain is built from TRBV10-2 and TRBJ2-7; no clear D. Germline lookup yields CDR1 WSHSY and CDR2 SAAADI. CDR3 length equals 14 residues. Trimming shortened V by 1 base and J by 6 bases, and 13 bases separated the two germline ends. The CDR3 region has the DNA TGCGCCAGCAGTGAGTTCGGTCCGGGCTCCGAGCAGTACTTC. Its protein product is CASSEFGPGSEQYF.